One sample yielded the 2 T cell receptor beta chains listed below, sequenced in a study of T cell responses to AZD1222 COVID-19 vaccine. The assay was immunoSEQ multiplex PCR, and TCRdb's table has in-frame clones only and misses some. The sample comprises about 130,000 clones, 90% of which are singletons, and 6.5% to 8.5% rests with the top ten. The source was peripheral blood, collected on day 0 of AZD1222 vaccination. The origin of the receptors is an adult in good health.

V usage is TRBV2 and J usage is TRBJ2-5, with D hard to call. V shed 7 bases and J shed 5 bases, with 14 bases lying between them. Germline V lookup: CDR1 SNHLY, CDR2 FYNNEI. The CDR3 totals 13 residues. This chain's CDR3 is CASKEPAGETQYF. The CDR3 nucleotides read TGTGCCAGCAAAGAGCCAGCAGGCGAGACCCAGTACTTC.

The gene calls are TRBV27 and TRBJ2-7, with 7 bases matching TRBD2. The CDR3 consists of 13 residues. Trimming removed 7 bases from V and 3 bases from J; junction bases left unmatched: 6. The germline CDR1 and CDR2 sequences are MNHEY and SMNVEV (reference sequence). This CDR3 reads CASTLGGGYEQYF. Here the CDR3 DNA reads TGTGCCAGCACCCTGGGGGGGGGCTACGAGCAGTACTTC.